The next 27 T cell receptor beta chains were all read from a single sample in a study of PD-1 blockade in classical Hodgkin lymphoma. All patients relapsed after autologous stem cell transplantation, and brentuximab vedotin exposure varied. The table came from immunoSEQ multiplex PCR; TCRdb's copy has only in-frame clones and leaves some out. The sample contains around 26,000 clones, about 80% of which appear only once. Here the sequenced sample was peripheral blood mononuclear cells (PBMCs), taken before the second cycle of nivolumab. These receptor sequences come from a human donor with classical Hodgkin lymphoma.

CDR3 region: CASSPEGGRADEQYF. As DNA, the CDR3 is TGTGCCAGCAGTCCAGAAGGCGGGAGGGCAGACGAGCAGTACTTC. The chain joins TRBV6-5 to TRBJ2-7; 9 bases align to TRBD2. This CDR3 region has 15 residues. Germline V gene data show CDR1 as MNHEY and CDR2 as SVGAGI. The V and J ends lost 5 bases and 5 bases, in that order; junction bases with no gene match: 10.

The genes are TRBV27 and TRBJ1-5, with D unresolved. Germline CDR1 is MNHEY and CDR2 is SMNVEV (reference sequence). Trimming removed 1 base from V and 0 bases from J, with 16 bases in between. The CDR3 is 18 residues long. The CDR3 DNA sequence: TGTGCCAGCAGTTTATTTGCGGCCCCCCGGGATAGCAATCAGCCCCAGCATTTT. Translating gives CASSLFAAPRDSNQPQHF.

This clone appeared a few times. The chain has TRBV4-1 and TRBJ1-1; D remains ambiguous. Trimming shortened V by 3 bases and J by 3 bases, and 5 bases separated the two germline ends. This CDR3 is built from 12 residues. Germline CDR1 MGHRA, CDR2 YSYEKL. The CDR3 here is CASSHGYTEAFF. CDR3 in DNA: TGCGCCAGCAGCCACGGATACACTGAAGCTTTCTTT.

This chain uses TRBV6-1 with TRBJ1-2, with D tentatively TRBD1 (5 bases). V was shortened by 7 bases and J by 3 bases, with 12 bases between the two germline ends. This CDR3 contains 13 residues. The germline CDR1 and CDR2 sequences are MNHNS and SASEGT. CDR3 loop: CASIQERYYGYTF. Here the CDR3 DNA reads TGTGCCAGCATACAGGAAAGATACTATGGCTACACCTTC.

V usage is TRBV15 and J usage is TRBJ2-7; TRBD2 matches 7 bases. Germline V CDR1 and CDR2: LNHNV, YYDKDF (reference sequence). CDR3 length: 15 residues. The junction had 5 bases not matched to a gene; V was cut back by 1 base and J by 2 bases. CDR3 sequence (DNA): TGTGCCACCAGCAGAGCGAGGGAGGGCCCCTACGAGCAGTACTTC. Translated: CATSRAREGPYEQYF.

To note about this clone: One end of the junction does not line up with germline, which may come from a read error. V usage is TRBV5-4 and J usage is TRBJ2-6; D perhaps matches TRBD1 (5 bases). From germline, CDR1 is SGHNT and CDR2 YYREEE (reference sequence). The CDR3 has 15 residues. The CDR3 sequence: CASSLDPSGADVLTF. The CDR3 nucleotides are TGTGCCAGCAGCTTGGATCCCTCTGGGGCCGACGTCCTGACTTTC.

This clone appeared a few times. The V call is TRBV5-4, the J call TRBJ1-2, with 9 bases that match TRBD1. This CDR3 region has 14 residues. Germline CDR1 and CDR2: SGHNT and YYREEE (reference sequence). V gave up 0 bases and J gave up 7 bases; unmatched junction bases: 4. In DNA form, the CDR3 reads TGTGCCAGCAGCTTGGTGAGGACAGGGGTTGGCTACACCTTC. The encoded protein is CASSLVRTGVGYTF.

V and J are TRBV9 and TRBJ2-5; TRBD1 or TRBD2 may be the D gene (6 bases each). Germline V CDR1 and CDR2: SGDLS, YYNGEE. Trimming removed 0 bases from V and 3 bases from J, with 9 bases in between. There are 14 residues in the CDR3. CDR3 bases: TGTGCCAGCAGCGTAGAGGGGGGCAAAGAGACCCAGTACTTC. It yields the protein CASSVEGGKETQYF.

This clone was seen only once. The rearrangement uses TRBV2 and TRBJ2-1, with TRBD1 matching over 7 bases. With 3 bases clipped from V and 3 bases from J, the junction kept 2 bases outside the gene matches. Looked up from germline, CDR1 is SNHLY and CDR2 is FYNNEI. CDR3 length: 14 amino acids. For the CDR3, the DNA is TGTGCCAGCAGTGACGACAGGGTCTACAATGAGCAGTTCTTC. Protein sequence: CASSDDRVYNEQFF.

This clone has a single count. Here the CDR3 DNA reads TGTGCCAGAAGCTATTATGTCTCAGGGAATGAGACAGATACGCAGTATTTT. Protein: CARSYYVSGNETDTQYF. The chain carries TRBV5-3 and TRBJ2-3, with a tentative D call TRBD1 (5 bases). TRBV5-3 is assigned to the ORF class and has an uncertain function. CDR3 length: 17 amino acids. V lost 3 bases and J 3 bases, leaving 20 bases between the germline ends.

The V gene is TRBV4-1, the J gene TRBJ1-5, with a possible D match to TRBD1 (6 bases). CDR1 MGHRA and CDR2 YSYEKL come from the germline V gene. Trimming shortened V by 3 bases and J by 3 bases, and 12 bases separated the two germline ends. The CDR3 length is 15 residues. The CDR3 sequence: CASSHAGAFNQPQHF. The CDR3 bases are TGCGCCAGCAGCCACGCAGGGGCCTTCAATCAGCCCCAGCATTTT.

This chain links TRBV6-1 with TRBJ1-1; a weak D match, TRBD1 (5 bases). This CDR3 region has 14 residues. Germline V gene sequence: CDR1 MNHNS, CDR2 SASEGT. Trimming shortened V by 3 bases and J by 0 bases, and 8 bases separated the two germline ends. The CDR3, as DNA: TGTGCCAGCAGTGACCAGGGCATGAACACTGAAGCTTTCTTT. This translates into CASSDQGMNTEAFF.

The V and J genes are TRBV6-5 and TRBJ1-5, with TRBD1 matching 9 bases. The ends lost 6 bases at V and 6 bases at J; junction bases unmatched: 9. CDR3 length: 15 amino acids. Per the germline V gene, CDR1 is MNHEY and CDR2 is SVGAGI. In DNA form, the CDR3 reads TGTGCCAGCAGCCCGGGACAGGGCTGGAGTCAGCCCCAGCATTTT. It codes for CASSPGQGWSQPQHF.

The gene calls are TRBV5-4 and TRBJ1-3; the D is unclear. The CDR3 has 17 amino acids. Germline CDR1 is SGHNT and CDR2 is YYREEE (reference sequence). With 0 bases removed from V and 0 bases from J, the gap between germline ends came to 13 bases. The CDR3 nucleotides read TGTGCCAGCAGCTTGGTCGTGGGTATGCGCTCTGGAAACACCATATATTTT. It specifies CASSLVVGMRSGNTIYF.

The V and J genes are TRBV19 and TRBJ2-2; 9 bases fit TRBD1. CDR3 length: 17 residues. Germline V gives CDR1 LNHDA, CDR2 SQIVND (reference sequence). After removal of 8 bases from V and 3 bases from J, the junction contained 13 bases not matched to a gene. CDR3 loop: CASLGNTGQGHTGELFF. Here the CDR3 DNA reads TGTGCCAGTCTTGGGAACACGGGACAGGGTCACACCGGGGAGCTGTTTTTT.

This sequence joins TRBV7-9 and TRBJ2-1; 11 nucleotides line up with TRBD2. Trimming cost V 4 bases and J 5 bases; bases outside gene matches: 4. Germline CDR1 is SEHNR and CDR2 is FQNEAQ (reference sequence). This CDR3 comprises 15 residues. The chain's CDR3 is CASSSTSGSHNEQFF. CDR3 coding DNA: TGTGCCAGCAGCTCAACTAGCGGGAGTCACAATGAGCAGTTCTTC. Variable domain in full (rest from reference TRBV7-9 and TRBJ2-1): DTGVSQNPRHKITKRGQNVTFRCDPISEHNRLYWYRQTLGQGPEFLTYFQNEAQLEKSRLLSDRFSAERPKGSFSTLEIQRTEQGDSAMYLCASSSTSGSHNEQFFGPGTRLTVL.

The rearrangement links TRBV7-9 to TRBJ2-3, with TRBD1 matching 9 bases. This CDR3 comprises 15 residues. Trimming took 5 bases from V and 2 from J; bases not matched to a gene: 5. CDR1 is SEHNR and CDR2 is FQNEAQ in the germline V gene (reference sequence). CDR3 in amino acids: CASSPGTGNTDTQYF. CDR3 coding DNA: TGTGCCAGCAGCCCCGGGACAGGGAACACAGATACGCAGTATTTT.

In DNA, the CDR3 is TGTGCCAGCAGCAAGTTCGCAGGGAGACAACCTGGGGCCAACGTCCTGACTTTC. It encodes CASSKFAGRQPGANVLTF. The chain employs TRBV11-3 and TRBJ2-6; D tentatively fits TRBD1 or TRBD2 (5 bases each). Trimming took off 5 bases at V and 2 bases at J, with 19 bases between the two ends. The V gene's germline CDR1 is SGHNT and CDR2 YENEEA. There are 18 residues in the CDR3.

This clone is a singleton in its sample. V gene TRBV7-9 combines with J gene TRBJ1-2, with 7 bases aligning to TRBD1. The CDR3 contains 18 residues. Germline-derived CDR1 and CDR2 are SEHNR and FQNEAQ (reference sequence). J was trimmed by 3 bases and V by 1 base; bases with no gene match: 14. CDR3 loop: CASSLGSGIAGGDYGYTF. CDR3 sequence (DNA): TGTGCCAGCAGCTTAGGGAGTGGGATTGCAGGGGGAGACTATGGCTACACCTTC.

The rearrangement links TRBV30 to TRBJ2-3; D is possibly TRBD2 (5 bases). Germline V gives CDR1 GTSNPN, CDR2 SVGIG (reference sequence). The CDR3 runs to 13 residues. Trimming left V 5 bases short and J 2 bases short, with 11 bases between. DNA for the CDR3: TGTGCCTGGTCCGGGGTTACCACAGATACGCAGTATTTT. Translating gives CAWSGVTTDTQYF. The complete variable domain, with remaining parts taken from reference TRBV30 and TRBJ2-3, reads SQTIHQWPATLVQPVGSPLSLECTVEGTSNPNLYWYRQAAGRGLQLLFYSVGIGQISSEVPQNLSASRPQDRQFILSSKKLLLSDSGFYLCAWSGVTTDTQYFGPGTRLTVL.

V usage is TRBV2 and J usage is TRBJ2-7, with TRBD2 identical over 7 bases. The junction had 9 bases not matched to a gene; V was cut back by 4 bases and J by 6 bases. Per the germline V gene, CDR1 is SNHLY and CDR2 is FYNNEI. The CDR3 length is 14 residues. This chain's CDR3 is CASSGGSGGIEQYF. The CDR3 region has the DNA TGTGCCAGCAGTGGGGGTTCCGGGGGGATCGAGCAGTACTTC.

This clone has only a few counts. V gene TRBV6-5 combines with J gene TRBJ1-1, with D tentatively TRBD1 (5 bases). Trimming pared 3 bases from V and 11 bases from J, leaving 16 bases between. The CDR3 contains 13 residues. Germline V gene data show CDR1 as MNHEY and CDR2 as SVGAGI. CDR3 DNA: TGTGCCAGCAGTTATGAGGCCCGCAGGGAGGCTTTCTTT. This translates into CASSYEARREAFF.

The chain combines TRBV19 with TRBJ2-6; TRBD1 aligns across 9 bases. From germline, CDR1 is LNHDA and CDR2 SQIVND (reference sequence). The CDR3 consists of 17 residues. Trimming cost V 8 bases and J 1 base; bases outside gene matches: 9. CDR3 nucleotides: TGTGCCAGTGGAAGCACAGGGGGCAGGTCTGGGGCCAACGTCCTGACTTTC. Protein: CASGSTGGRSGANVLTF.

The chain employs TRBV4-1 and TRBJ2-1; the D gene could be TRBD1 or TRBD2 (5 bases each). V was cut by 4 bases and J by 0 bases, with 13 bases left in between. There are 16 residues in the CDR3. CDR1 and CDR2 from the germline V gene are MGHRA and YSYEKL. Written as DNA, the CDR3 is TGCGCCAGCAGCCCCCTGGGACCCAGCTCCTACAATGAGCAGTTCTTC. Translating gives CASSPLGPSSYNEQFF.

The gene calls are TRBV28 and TRBJ2-7, with TRBD2 matching 11 bases. Germline loops: CDR1 MDHEN, CDR2 SYDVKM. With V trimmed by 5 bases and J by 4 bases, 16 bases remained unmatched. The CDR3 has 18 amino acids. The CDR3 nucleotides read TGTGCCAGCAGTCCCACCGGGCTAGCGGGAGGTTTATCGTACGAGCAGTACTTC. It codes for CASSPTGLAGGLSYEQYF.

V gene TRBV5-1 combines with J gene TRBJ2-7; the match to TRBD1 covers 9 bases. This CDR3 contains 14 residues. Germline CDR1 is SGHRS and CDR2 is YFSETQ. After removal of 0 bases from V and 4 bases from J, the junction contained 2 bases not matched to a gene. The CDR3 reads CASSLGQGGYEQYF. In DNA form, the CDR3 reads TGCGCCAGCAGCTTGGGACAGGGGGGGTACGAGCAGTACTTC. Full variable domain (rest looked up from reference TRBV5-1 and TRBJ2-7): KAGVTQTPRYLIKTRGQQVTLSCSPISGHRSVSWYQQTPGQGLQFLFEYFSETQRNKGNFPGRFSGRQFSNSRSEMNVSTLELGDSALYLCASSLGQGGYEQYFGPGTRLTVT.

This rearrangement joins TRBV6-5 to TRBJ1-1, with D unresolved. Germline V CDR1 and CDR2: MNHEY, SVGAGI. This CDR3 has 12 residues. The V and J ends lost 0 bases and 1 base respectively, with 0 bases between them. The chain's CDR3 is CASSYSNTEAFF. CDR3 DNA: TGTGCCAGCAGTTACTCGAACACTGAAGCTTTCTTT.